Below, one T cell receptor beta chain is given with its context. Its antigen is as yet unknown. This entry is derived from a study of long-term antiretroviral therapy in people with HIV. Overall study results and limits: At every time point, clones expanded before ART dominated the repertoire. Neither ART adherence, viral resistance nor therapy changes were documented. HIV repertoires showed narrower CDR3 length ranges than controls.

Germline values: CDR1 SGHRS, CDR2 YFSETQ. V gave up 3 bases and J gave up 3 bases, with 10 bases separating them. The length of the CDR3 is 13 residues. At survey level, the immunoSEQ assay was run in its v3.0 version. Sequencing set out to capture roughly 40,000-55,000 T-cell genomes per sample. Generated by immunoSEQ multiplex PCR, the TCRdb table keeps only in-frame clones and is missing some. This sample has 12,000 or so clones, with over 65% found just once. The chain links TRBV5-1 to TRBJ2-7; the D gene is possibly TRBD1 (6 bases). The sequences come from unsorted PBMCs, collected approximately 3.2 years before starting antiretroviral therapy. This receptor was identified in a man aged 40-55 years with HIV. The CDR3, as DNA: TGCGCCAGCAGCTCATCAGGGGACTACGAGCAGTACTTC. Protein sequence: CASSSSGDYEQYF.